The entry below describes one TCR beta chain. The data stem from a study of OX40 agonist ivuxolimab in advanced cancers. Study background: It was ivuxolimab, an agonistic anti-OX40 (CD134) antibody, that patients were treated with.

Repertoires were generated with immunoSEQ multiplex PCR, while TCRdb's copy carries only in-frame clones and drops some. The table shows about 64,000 clones, with 70% to 90% occurring only once. Sequenced here: CD4+ or CD8+ T cells sorted from blood, sampled in a trial of the OX40 agonist ivuxolimab. The TCR comes from an adult with an advanced solid tumor such as melanoma, head and neck, liver or kidney cancer.

The CDR3 coding sequence is TGTGCCAGCAGTGCCCGGACTAGCGGGAAGGCAGATACGCAGTATTTT. It is translated as CASSARTSGKADTQYF. J is TRBJ2-3 and V is TRBV28, with TRBD2 matching 12 bases. Germline assignment: CDR1 MDHEN and CDR2 SYDVKM. V lost 5 bases to trimming and J lost 4 bases; unmatched junction nucleotides: 7. The CDR3 spans 16 residues. Full variable domain (outside the CDR3, taken from reference TRBV28 and TRBJ2-3): DVKVTQSSRYLVKRTGEKVFLECVQDMDHENMFWYRQDPGLGLRLIYFSYDVKMKEKGDIPEGYSVSREKKERFSLILESASTNQTSMYLCASSARTSGKADTQYFGPGTRLTVL.